What follows are 11 T cell receptor beta chains derived from one specimen sequenced in a study of T cell responses to AZD1222 COVID-19 vaccine. The table came from immunoSEQ multiplex PCR; TCRdb's copy has only in-frame clones and leaves some out. The sample records 150,000 or so clones, around 93% being singletons. The specimen was peripheral blood, collected on day 0 of AZD1222 vaccination. The receptor set was obtained from an adult in good health.

This chain connects TRBV6-2 or TRBV6-3 to TRBJ1-5; no reliable D call. The CDR3 runs to 17 residues. CDR1 and CDR2 from the germline V gene are MNHEY and SVGEGT. V was cut by 2 bases and J by 3 bases, with 17 bases left in between. CDR3 loop: CASSYGGSDRNNQPQHF. DNA for the CDR3: TGTGCCAGCAGTTACGGTGGTTCGGATAGGAACAATCAGCCCCAGCATTTT.

The rearrangement links TRBV30 to TRBJ1-1; TRBD1 might be the D (6 bases). V dropped 4 bases and J dropped 3 bases, with 18 bases sitting between them. The CDR3 sequence is 15 residues long. Germline V gene lookup returns CDR1 GTSNPN and CDR2 SVGIG (reference sequence). In DNA form, the CDR3 reads TGTGCCTGGAACAGGGATCCGGGCGGATACACTGAAGCTTTCTTT. It codes for CAWNRDPGGYTEAFF. Looking up the rest from reference TRBV30 and TRBJ1-1 gives the full variable domain: SQTIHQWPATLVQPVGSPLSLECTVEGTSNPNLYWYRQAAGRGLQLLFYSVGIGQISSEVPQNLSASRPQDRQFILSSKKLLLSDSGFYLCAWNRDPGGYTEAFFGQGTRLTVV.

The chain couples TRBV27 to TRBJ1-2; the match to TRBD1 covers 9 bases. The V gene end was trimmed by 7 bases and the J gene end by 4 bases; junction bases not matched to a gene: 19. Looked up from germline, CDR1 is MNHEY and CDR2 is SMNVEV (reference sequence). The CDR3 sequence is 18 residues long. The CDR3 sequence: CASKSGGRTGTGTYGYTF. As DNA, the CDR3 is TGTGCCAGCAAAAGTGGGGGTCGAACCGGGACAGGGACCTATGGCTACACCTTC.

The chain links TRBV2 to TRBJ2-3, with 11 bases fitting TRBD2. CDR1 is SNHLY and CDR2 is FYNNEI in the germline V gene. The V segment lost 6 bases and the J segment 3 bases; nucleotides outside the gene matches: 5. This CDR3 has 15 amino acids. For the CDR3, the DNA is TGTGCCAGCAGGGAGACTAGCGGGATAACAGATACGCAGTATTTT. Protein: CASRETSGITDTQYF.

This rearrangement joins TRBV5-1 to TRBJ1-3; the D is unclear. CDR1 is SGHRS, CDR2 YFSETQ, per germline. This CDR3 is built from 16 residues. V lost 0 bases to trimming and J lost 0 bases, with 10 bases between them. In DNA, the CDR3 is TGCGCCAGCAGCTTGGAGGGCTTAATCTCTGGAAACACCATATATTTT. Its protein is CASSLEGLISGNTIYF.

The rearrangement joins TRBV4-1 to TRBJ2-7; D ambiguous. The CDR3 totals 15 residues. Germline assignment: CDR1 MGHRA and CDR2 YSYEKL. V lost 0 bases and J 0 bases, leaving 9 bases between the germline ends. The CDR3 protein is CASSQDPFLSYEQYF. DNA for the CDR3: TGCGCCAGCAGCCAAGACCCCTTTCTCTCCTACGAGCAGTACTTC.

The DNA of the CDR3 is TGTGCCAGCAGTACGGACGGGCCTTACAATGAGCAGTTCTTC. This translates into CASSTDGPYNEQFF. This chain uses TRBV6-5 with TRBJ2-1; D uncertain. The CDR3 consists of 14 residues. Trimming removed 5 bases at V and 4 bases at J, with 12 bases between. Germline assignment: CDR1 MNHEY and CDR2 SVGAGI.

The chain joins TRBV5-1 to TRBJ2-1; TRBD2 might be the D (5 bases). V lost 1 base to trimming and J lost 9 bases, with 11 bases between them. Germline V CDR1 and CDR2: SGHRS, YFSETQ. The CDR3 is 13 residues long. DNA of the CDR3: TGCGCCAGCAGCTTGAGGGAGTCGGGTGAGCAGTTCTTC. Amino acids: CASSLRESGEQFF.

The chain links TRBV30 to TRBJ1-1, with unresolved D. Germline CDR1 and CDR2: GTSNPN and SVGIG (reference sequence). The CDR3 covers 11 residues. V shed 7 bases and J shed 3 bases, with 9 bases lying between them. The CDR3 coding sequence is TGTGCCTCCCAGGAGCACACTGAAGCTTTCTTT. It codes for CASQEHTEAFF.

The V call is TRBV2, the J call TRBJ1-2; tentatively, D is TRBD1 (5 bases). Germline CDR1 is SNHLY and CDR2 is FYNNEI. V lost 6 bases to trimming and J lost 6 bases, with 11 bases between them. The CDR3 is 12 residues long. This chain's CDR3 is CASRGLGDGYTF. The CDR3 DNA is TGTGCCAGCAGGGGTTTGGGGGATGGCTACACCTTC.

The V and J genes are TRBV19 and TRBJ2-4; a possible D gene is TRBD1 (5 bases). The CDR3 contains 13 residues. Trimming removed 3 bases at V and 9 bases at J, with 12 bases between. The germline gives CDR1 LNHDA, CDR2 SQIVND (reference sequence). CDR3: CASSMAGLGIQYF. CDR3 nucleotides: TGTGCCAGTAGTATGGCAGGGTTGGGCATTCAGTACTTC.